These T cell receptor beta chains were read from a single sample in a study of T-cell memory formation after mild COVID-19. From the 5' RACE reads, TCRdb called clonotypes with MiXCR, one entry per CDR3 protein. The sample includes 170,000 or so distinct CDR3 sequences, roughly 23% of them seen just once. The sample was PBMCs or a T cell subset sorted from them (not recorded which). All receptors derive from an adult woman who had mild COVID-19 (a few samples of this study predate the infection). Cell type and time point are not known. Both conserved end residues are part of each CDR3. The D gene is left open where the match is weak. Only some rows state a clone size, as once, few, many or a class for expanded clones.

v_gene	j_gene	d_gene	abundance	CDR3aa	CDR3nt
TRBV3-1	TRBJ2-7	-	-	CASSQDVGEQYF	TGTGCCAGCAGCCAAGACGTAGGCGAGCAGTACTTC
TRBV3-1	TRBJ1-1	TRBD1	-	CASSLRGVNTEAFF	TGTGCCAGCAGCCTCAGGGGGGTGAACACTGAAGCTTTCTTT
TRBV27	TRBJ1-2	-	-	CASSLASVGDYGYTF	TGTGCCAGCAGTTTAGCCTCAGTGGGGGACTATGGCTACACCTTC
TRBV7-9	TRBJ1-2	TRBD1	-	CASSLGQNYGYTF	TGTGCCAGCAGCTTGGGACAGAACTATGGCTACACCTTC
TRBV15	TRBJ2-1	TRBD2	few	CATSRDLAGGPHNEQFF	TGTGCCACCAGCAGAGATTTGGCGGGAGGGCCACACAATGAGCAGTTCTTC
TRBV4-1	TRBJ2-7	-	-	CASSQEHGLIEQYF	TGCGCCAGCAGCCAAGAACACGGGTTGATCGAGCAGTACTTC
TRBV5-1	TRBJ2-5	-	-	CASSLLPGVKETQYF	TGCGCCAGCAGCTTACTTCCGGGAGTCAAAGAGACCCAGTACTTC
TRBV4-3	TRBJ2-5	TRBD1	-	CASSLNRGNQETQYF	TGCGCCAGCAGCCTGAACAGGGGGAATCAAGAGACCCAGTACTTC
TRBV5-6	TRBJ2-2	TRBD1	-	CASSWTGSNTGELFF	TGTGCCAGCAGCTGGACAGGGAGTAACACCGGGGAGCTGTTTTTT
TRBV5-4	TRBJ2-7	TRBD1	-	CASSLGQGQGVSYEQYF	TGTGCCAGCAGCTTAGGACAGGGGCAGGGTGTGTCCTACGAGCAGTACTTC
TRBV24-1	TRBJ2-4	TRBD1	few	CATSDPGGSGNIQYF	TGTGCCACCAGTGACCCAGGGGGTTCGGGAAACATTCAGTACTTC
TRBV2	TRBJ2-7	TRBD1	-	CASSAGQGKSRYEQYF	TGTGCCAGCAGTGCTGGACAGGGGAAAAGTAGGTACGAGCAGTACTTC
TRBV20-1	TRBJ2-4	-	-	CSARGWESKNIQYF	TGCAGTGCTAGAGGGTGGGAATCCAAAAACATTCAGTACTTC
TRBV15	TRBJ1-5	-	-	CATSRGGQPQHF	TGTGCCACCAGCAGAGGAGGACAGCCCCAGCATTTT
TRBV20-1	TRBJ1-1	TRBD1	-	CSAFTRGGQGLNTEAFF	TGCAGTGCTTTTACCCGGGGGGGACAGGGCTTGAACACTGAAGCTTTCTTT
TRBV20-1	TRBJ1-1	-	-	CSARDLGGGTEAFF	TGCAGTGCTAGAGATTTAGGGGGAGGCACTGAAGCTTTCTTT
TRBV29-1	TRBJ2-4	-	-	CSVEDRYRENIQYF	TGCAGCGTTGAAGATCGATACAGGGAGAACATTCAGTACTTC
TRBV7-9	TRBJ1-2	-	-	CASSLLAAPGGAGGYTF	TGTGCCAGCAGCTTATTAGCGGCCCCGGGAGGGGCTGGTGGCTACACCTTC
TRBV11-1	TRBJ2-7	TRBD2	few	CASSSGGFTEQYF	TGTGCCAGCAGCTCGGGGGGGTTCACCGAGCAGTACTTC
TRBV20-1	TRBJ2-1	-	few	CSARSLAGTYNEQFF	TGCAGTGCTAGGTCACTGGCGGGAACCTACAATGAGCAGTTCTTC
TRBV12-3/TRBV12-4	TRBJ2-1	-	few	CASSLFQGPPYNEQFF	TGTGCCAGCAGCCTATTCCAGGGCCCTCCCTACAATGAGCAGTTCTTC
TRBV4-2	TRBJ2-3	-	-	CASSQDLSGTLGMKDTQYF	TGTGCCAGCAGCCAAGATCTCTCCGGGACATTGGGTATGAAAGATACGCAGTATTTT
TRBV5-1	TRBJ1-1	TRBD1	-	CASSLGAGGTEAFF	TGCGCCAGCAGCTTGGGGGCAGGGGGGACTGAAGCTTTCTTT
TRBV7-6	TRBJ2-7	-	few	CASSRDIGDYEQYF	TGTGCCAGCAGCCGGGACATTGGGGACTACGAGCAGTACTTC
TRBV7-6	TRBJ2-2	TRBD2	few	CATPLAGVGGELFF	TGTGCCACTCCGTTGGCGGGAGTGGGCGGGGAGCTGTTTTTT
TRBV7-2	TRBJ2-5	-	-	CASSLTELRETQYF	TGTGCCAGCAGCCTTACCGAGTTAAGGGAGACCCAGTACTTC
TRBV27	TRBJ1-5	-	-	CASSFPRRVLNQPQHF	TGTGCCAGCAGTTTTCCCCGCAGGGTCCTTAATCAGCCCCAGCATTTT
TRBV4-2	TRBJ2-3	TRBD2	-	CASSQEGSGGLVQYF	TGTGCCAGCAGCCAAGAGGGCAGCGGGGGGTTAGTGCAGTATTTT
TRBV19	TRBJ2-5	TRBD2	-	CASSRSGPIQETQYF	TGTGCCAGTAGTCGTAGCGGGCCCATCCAAGAGACCCAGTACTTC
TRBV7-9	TRBJ2-1	-	few	CASRPSPGNEQFF	TGTGCCAGCAGACCCTCGCCTGGGAATGAGCAGTTCTTC
TRBV4-1	TRBJ2-2	TRBD2	few	CASSQDWRGIGSGELFF	TGCGCCAGCAGCCAAGATTGGCGGGGGATAGGGTCCGGGGAGCTGTTTTTT
TRBV5-6	TRBJ2-7	TRBD1	-	CASSLPQGVDEQYF	TGTGCCAGCAGCTTGCCGCAGGGGGTAGACGAGCAGTACTTC
TRBV27	TRBJ2-1	TRBD2	-	CASRLAGSYNEQFF	TGTGCCAGCAGATTAGCGGGGTCCTACAATGAGCAGTTCTTC
TRBV5-5	TRBJ2-6	-	few	CASSLAGEAGANVLTF	TGTGCCAGCAGCCTTGCAGGGGAGGCTGGGGCCAACGTCCTGACTTTC
TRBV3-1	TRBJ2-7	-	few	CASSQEFVGEHSYEQYF	TGTGCCAGCAGCCAAGAATTTGTGGGGGAACACTCCTACGAGCAGTACTTC
TRBV30	TRBJ2-3	-	few	CAWSVRPSGGDTQYF	TGTGCCTGGAGTGTACGTCCATCGGGCGGAGATACGCAGTATTTT
TRBV6-5	TRBJ2-2	TRBD1	-	CASSSTGQGKPGELFF	TGTGCCAGCAGTTCCACGGGACAGGGAAAGCCCGGGGAGCTGTTTTTT
TRBV7-3	TRBJ2-1	-	many	CASRDYNEQFF	TGTGCCAGCAGGGACTACAATGAGCAGTTCTTC
TRBV4-1	TRBJ2-1	-	-	CASSLPPGSKGQFF	TGCGCCAGCAGCCTCCCCCCTGGGTCCAAGGGGCAGTTCTTC
TRBV5-1	TRBJ2-7	TRBD2	-	CASSVSSGETYEQYF	TGCGCCAGCAGCGTCTCTAGCGGGGAAACCTACGAGCAGTACTTC
TRBV7-9	TRBJ2-2	-	many	CASSLSAGELFF	TGTGCCAGCAGCTTAAGCGCCGGGGAGCTGTTTTTT
TRBV14	TRBJ2-1	-	few	CASSQGPGAATDWAEQFF	TGTGCCAGCAGCCAAGGTCCGGGAGCCGCCACAGATTGGGCTGAGCAGTTCTTC
TRBV9	TRBJ2-7	TRBD1	-	CASSNRDRGGEQYF	TGTGCCAGCAGCAACCGGGACAGGGGTGGCGAGCAGTACTTC
TRBV27	TRBJ1-1	TRBD1	-	CASSLSGTGMNTEAFF	TGTGCCAGCAGTTTATCTGGGACAGGGATGAACACTGAAGCTTTCTTT
TRBV10-3	TRBJ2-3	-	few	CAISVSGGQPDTQYF	TGTGCCATCAGTGTCTCGGGGGGCCAACCAGATACGCAGTATTTT
TRBV20-1	TRBJ2-7	-	few	CSASTRGYEQYF	TGCAGTGCTTCGACTCGGGGCTACGAGCAGTACTTC
TRBV7-9	TRBJ1-1	TRBD1	few	CAVDRGTEAFF	TGTGCCGTAGACAGGGGCACTGAAGCTTTCTTT
TRBV11-2	TRBJ2-3	TRBD2	-	CASSLVGGGSPDTQYF	TGTGCCAGCAGCTTAGTGGGCGGGGGATCCCCAGATACGCAGTATTTT
TRBV2	TRBJ1-3	-	few	CASSEGGTGNTIYF	TGTGCCAGCAGTGAAGGGGGTACTGGAAACACCATATATTTT